This is a list of T cell receptor beta chains from one sample in a study of OX40 agonist ivuxolimab in advanced cancers. Sequenced by immunoSEQ multiplex PCR; TCRdb stores in-frame clones only, minus some. The sample records roughly 56,000 clones, roughly 80% being singletons. This specimen was CD4+ or CD8+ T cells sorted from blood, taken in a trial of the OX40 agonist ivuxolimab. These receptors all stem from an adult with an advanced solid tumor such as melanoma, head and neck, liver or kidney cancer. The CDR3 runs from the conserved cysteine through the conserved F or W. The order of the fields is clone size, V gene, D gene, J gene, CDR3 protein, CDR3 DNA. The D gene is left open where the match is weak. A clone size is listed for some rows: how often the clone was seen (once, few, many), or a class if it is expanded.

.	TRBV28	.	TRBJ1-2	CASSPGSGWDYGYTF	TGTGCCAGCAGCCCCGGTTCGGGGTGGGACTATGGCTACACCTTC
.	TRBV2	.	TRBJ1-2	CASRGGGYGYTF	TGTGCCAGCAGGGGAGGGGGCTATGGCTACACCTTC
.	TRBV28	.	TRBJ1-5	CASQGGNQPQHF	TGTGCCAGTCAAGGGGGCAATCAGCCCCAGCATTTT
.	TRBV7-9	.	TRBJ2-5	CAGRGGEETQYF	TGTGCCGGGCGAGGGGGGGAGGAGACCCAGTACTTC
.	TRBV7-3	.	TRBJ1-2	CASGSPGSPLSGYTF	TGTGCCAGCGGCAGCCCGGGCAGCCCTTTGAGCGGCTACACCTTC
.	TRBV10-3	.	TRBJ1-1	CAISGGGGTEAFF	TGTGCCATCAGTGGAGGGGGGGGCACTGAAGCTTTCTTT
.	TRBV6-6	.	TRBJ1-4	CASSYSRTPEKLFF	TGTGCCAGCAGTTACAGTAGGACACCGGAAAAACTGTTTTTT
few	TRBV30	TRBD2	TRBJ2-3	CAWGRRGGRTDTQYF	TGTGCCTGGGGGAGGCGGGGGGGCCGCACAGATACGCAGTATTTT
.	TRBV18	.	TRBJ2-3	CASSPWDTLGTDTQYF	TGTGCCAGCTCACCGTGGGACACTCTGGGGACAGATACGCAGTATTTT
.	TRBV6-5	.	TRBJ2-5	CASSLGTAFQETQYF	TGTGCCAGCAGTCTTGGGACCGCCTTCCAAGAGACCCAGTACTTC
.	TRBV5-4	TRBD2	TRBJ2-2	CASSGLAGGNTGELFF	TGTGCCAGCAGCGGACTAGCGGGGGGGAACACCGGGGAGCTGTTTTTT
.	TRBV28	.	TRBJ2-7	CASSPQGPSSYEQYF	TGTGCCAGCTCTCCCCAAGGCCCCAGCTCCTACGAGCAGTACTTC
.	TRBV7-9	.	TRBJ1-4	CASSLGGGPTNEKLFF	TGTGCCAGCAGCTTGGGAGGTGGTCCAACTAATGAAAAACTGTTTTTT
.	TRBV7-3	.	TRBJ2-1	CASSPQGNEQFF	TGTGCCAGCAGCCCACAGGGAAATGAGCAGTTCTTC
medium-sized	TRBV19	TRBD1	TRBJ1-5	CASGHGQGLGQPQHF	TGTGCCAGTGGCCATGGACAGGGGCTGGGACAGCCCCAGCATTTT
few	TRBV5-1	.	TRBJ2-7	CASSLSGSSSYEQYF	TGCGCCAGCAGCTTAAGTGGGTCGAGCTCCTACGAGCAGTACTTC
.	TRBV28	.	TRBJ1-2	CASRGAAYGYTF	TGTGCCAGCAGGGGGGCGGCCTATGGCTACACCTTC
.	TRBV5-4	TRBD2	TRBJ2-3	CASSLALAGATTDTQYF	TGTGCCAGCAGCTTGGCCCTAGCGGGGGCCACCACAGATACGCAGTATTTT
.	TRBV5-1	.	TRBJ2-2	CASAGGLRPAGDTGELFF	TGCGCCAGCGCAGGGGGACTCCGACCCGCTGGGGACACCGGGGAGCTGTTTTTT
.	TRBV7-2	TRBD1	TRBJ1-1	CASSPQGAGTEAFF	TGTGCCAGCAGCCCACAGGGGGCAGGCACTGAAGCTTTCTTT
.	TRBV9	.	TRBJ2-3	CASSPLGGSDTQYF	TGTGCCAGCAGCCCCTTAGGGGGGTCAGATACGCAGTATTTT
few	TRBV18	TRBD1	TRBJ2-5	CASSPGITGGRETQYF	TGTGCCAGCTCACCAGGGATTACAGGGGGCCGGGAGACCCAGTACTTC
.	TRBV9	.	TRBJ1-3	CASSVDPDGNTIYF	TGTGCCAGCAGCGTAGACCCTGACGGAAACACCATATATTTT
.	TRBV6-1	TRBD1	TRBJ2-3	CASSLDRNTDTQYF	TGTGCCAGCAGTTTGGACAGGAACACAGATACGCAGTATTTT
once	TRBV28	.	TRBJ1-4	CASSLGGVGEKLFF	TGTGCCAGCAGTTTGGGGGGGGTTGGAGAAAAACTGTTTTTT